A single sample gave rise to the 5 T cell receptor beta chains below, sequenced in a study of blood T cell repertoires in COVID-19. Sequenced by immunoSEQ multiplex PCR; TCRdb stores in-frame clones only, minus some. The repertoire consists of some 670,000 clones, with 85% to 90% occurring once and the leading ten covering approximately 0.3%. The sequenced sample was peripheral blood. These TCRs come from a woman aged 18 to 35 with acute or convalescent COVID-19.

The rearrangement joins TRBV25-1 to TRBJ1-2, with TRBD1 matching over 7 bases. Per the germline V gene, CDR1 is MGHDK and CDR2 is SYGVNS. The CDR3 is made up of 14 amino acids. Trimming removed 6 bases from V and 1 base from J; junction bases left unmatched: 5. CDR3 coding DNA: TGTGCCAGCAGCCCTGGGACAGTTAACTATGGCTACACCTTC. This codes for CASSPGTVNYGYTF.

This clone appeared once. The CDR3 region has the DNA TGTGCCAGCAGCCCTTCTTCTGGCTACACCTTC. It yields the protein CASSPSSGYTF. The chain uses TRBV7-9 and TRBJ1-2; D gene unclear. Germline CDR1 reads SEHNR; CDR2 reads FQNEAQ (reference sequence). Trimming removed 5 bases at V and 7 bases at J, with 8 bases between. The CDR3 consists of 11 residues.

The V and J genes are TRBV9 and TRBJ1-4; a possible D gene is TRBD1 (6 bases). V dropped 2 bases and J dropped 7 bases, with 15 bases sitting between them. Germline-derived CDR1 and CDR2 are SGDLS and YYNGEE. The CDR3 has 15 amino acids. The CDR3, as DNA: TGTGCCAGCAGCGTGGGCGTACAGGGAATTGAAAAACTGTTTTTT. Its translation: CASSVGVQGIEKLFF.

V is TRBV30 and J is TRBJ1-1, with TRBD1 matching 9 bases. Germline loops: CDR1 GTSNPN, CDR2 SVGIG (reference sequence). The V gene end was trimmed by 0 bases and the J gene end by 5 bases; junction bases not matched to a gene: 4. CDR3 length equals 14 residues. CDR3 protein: CAWSVGTGRTEAFF. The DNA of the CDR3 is TGTGCCTGGAGTGTAGGGACAGGGAGGACTGAAGCTTTCTTT.

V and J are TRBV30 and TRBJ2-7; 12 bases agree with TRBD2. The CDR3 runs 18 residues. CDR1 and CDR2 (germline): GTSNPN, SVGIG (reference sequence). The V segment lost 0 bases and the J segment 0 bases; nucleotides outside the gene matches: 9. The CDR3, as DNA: TGTGCCTGGAGTGTCGCGACTAGCGGGGGAAATATCTCCTACGAGCAGTACTTC. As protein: CAWSVATSGGNISYEQYF.